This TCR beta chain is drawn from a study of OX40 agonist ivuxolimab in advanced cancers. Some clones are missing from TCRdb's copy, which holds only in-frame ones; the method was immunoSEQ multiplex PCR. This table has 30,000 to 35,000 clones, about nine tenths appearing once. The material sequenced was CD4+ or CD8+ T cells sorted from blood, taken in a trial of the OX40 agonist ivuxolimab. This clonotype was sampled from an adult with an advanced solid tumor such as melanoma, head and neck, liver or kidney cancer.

CDR3 region: CASSVVLMNTEAFF. CDR3 in DNA: TGTGCCAGCAGTGTTGTCCTAATGAACACTGAAGCTTTCTTT. V is TRBV6-1 and J is TRBJ1-1; D unclear. Deletions cut 4 bases from V and 0 bases from J, with 9 bases between. The CDR3 length is 14 residues. CDR1 is MNHNS and CDR2 is SASEGT in the germline V gene.